This paragraph covers one T cell receptor (beta chain) sequence. Its antigen is not identified. The CDR3 runs to 13 residues. CDR1 PRHDT and CDR2 FYEKMQ come from the germline V gene (reference sequence). With 5 bases removed from V and 1 base from J, the gap between germline ends came to 8 bases. Blood got drawn at baseline, again on cycle 4 day 1, and then on cycle 7 day 1. Repertoires were generated with immunoSEQ multiplex PCR, while TCRdb's copy carries only in-frame clones and drops some. The sample gives tens of thousands of clones, more than 85% of which show up once; about 11% is in the top ten. This record comes from a study of OX40 agonist ivuxolimab in advanced cancers. Across the study: Participants could have had prior anti-PD-1, anti-PD-L1 or anti-CTLA-4 therapy, and less than 45% had some. Points from the study as a whole: Expanded clones belonging to CD8+ T cells outnumbered, on average, those of CD4+.

V is TRBV13 and J is TRBJ2-5; D not resolved. The TCR comes from an adult with an advanced solid tumor such as melanoma, head and neck, liver or kidney cancer. The starting material was CD4+ or CD8+ T cells sorted from blood, obtained in a trial of the OX40 agonist ivuxolimab. This chain's CDR3 is CASSRRAQETQYF. In DNA, the CDR3 is TGTGCCAGCAGCCGACGGGCCCAAGAGACCCAGTACTTC.